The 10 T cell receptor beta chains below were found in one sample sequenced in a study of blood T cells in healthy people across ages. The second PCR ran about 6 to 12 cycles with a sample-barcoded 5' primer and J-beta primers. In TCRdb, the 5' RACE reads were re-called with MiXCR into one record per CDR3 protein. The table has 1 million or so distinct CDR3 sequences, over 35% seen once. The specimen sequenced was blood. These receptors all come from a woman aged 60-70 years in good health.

The chain's CDR3 is CASRGTSGRRTYNEQFF. CDR3 in DNA: TGTGCCAGCAGAGGGACTAGCGGGAGGCGCACCTACAATGAGCAGTTCTTC. This chain links TRBV5-6 with TRBJ2-1, with 15 bases identical to TRBD2. Germline assignment: CDR1 SGHDT and CDR2 YYEEEE. Losses at the gene ends were 5 bases for V and 2 bases for J; bases not matched to a gene: 5. CDR3 length equals 17 residues.

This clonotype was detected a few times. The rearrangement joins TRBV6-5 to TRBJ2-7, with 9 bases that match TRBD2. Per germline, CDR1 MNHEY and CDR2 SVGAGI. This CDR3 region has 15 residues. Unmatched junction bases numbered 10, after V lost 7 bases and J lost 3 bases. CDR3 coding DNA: TGTGCCAGCACTCGCGGACTAGCGAAGAGCTACGAGCAGTACTTC. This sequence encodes CASTRGLAKSYEQYF.

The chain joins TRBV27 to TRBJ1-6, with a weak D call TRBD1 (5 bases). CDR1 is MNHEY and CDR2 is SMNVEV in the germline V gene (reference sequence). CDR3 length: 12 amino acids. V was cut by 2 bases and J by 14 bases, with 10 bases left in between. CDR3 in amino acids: CASSLRGLTLHF. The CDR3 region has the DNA TGTGCCAGCAGTTTACGGGGCTTAACCCTCCACTTT.

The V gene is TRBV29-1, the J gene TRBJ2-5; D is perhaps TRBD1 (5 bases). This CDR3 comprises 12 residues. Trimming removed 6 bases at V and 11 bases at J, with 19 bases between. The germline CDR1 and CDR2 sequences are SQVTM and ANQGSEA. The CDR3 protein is CSVIQAGNEQYF. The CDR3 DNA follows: TGCAGCGTCATACAGGCAGGGAATGAGCAGTACTTC. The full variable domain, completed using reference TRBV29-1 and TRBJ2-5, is SAVISQKPSRDICQRGTSLTIQCQVDSQVTMMFWYRQQPGQSLTLIATANQGSEATYESGFVIDKFPISRPNLTFSTLTVSNMSPEDSSIYLCSVIQAGNEQYFGPGTRLLVL.

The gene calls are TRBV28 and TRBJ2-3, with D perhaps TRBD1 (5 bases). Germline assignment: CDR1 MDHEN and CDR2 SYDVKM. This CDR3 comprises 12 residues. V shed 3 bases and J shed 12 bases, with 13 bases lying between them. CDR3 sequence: CASSLIQGKQYF. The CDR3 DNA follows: TGTGCCAGCAGTTTGATCCAGGGAAAACAGTATTTT.

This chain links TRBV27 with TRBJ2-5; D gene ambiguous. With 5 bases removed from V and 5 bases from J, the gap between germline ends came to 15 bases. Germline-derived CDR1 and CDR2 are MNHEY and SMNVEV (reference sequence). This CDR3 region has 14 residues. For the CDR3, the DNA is TGTGCCAGCAGTCCTTGGGATCATGGGGAGACCCAGTACTTC. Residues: CASSPWDHGETQYF.

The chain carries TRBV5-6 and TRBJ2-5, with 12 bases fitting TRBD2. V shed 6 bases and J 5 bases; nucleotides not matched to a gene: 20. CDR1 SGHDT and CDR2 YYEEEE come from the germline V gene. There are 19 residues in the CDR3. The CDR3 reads CASTPPLGLAGPWEETQYF. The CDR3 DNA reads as TGTGCCAGCACGCCTCCCCTAGGACTAGCGGGACCGTGGGAGGAGACCCAGTACTTC.

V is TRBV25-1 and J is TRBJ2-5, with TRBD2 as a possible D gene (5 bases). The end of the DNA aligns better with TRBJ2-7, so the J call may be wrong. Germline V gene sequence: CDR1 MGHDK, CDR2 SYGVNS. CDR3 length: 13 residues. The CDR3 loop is CATTPHGNCEQYF. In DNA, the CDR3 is TGTGCCACCACCCCACACGGGAACTGCGAGCAGTACTTC.

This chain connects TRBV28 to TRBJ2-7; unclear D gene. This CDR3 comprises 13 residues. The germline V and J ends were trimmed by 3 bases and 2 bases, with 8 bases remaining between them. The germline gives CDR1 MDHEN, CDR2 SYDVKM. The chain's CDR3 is CASSLTEPYEQYF. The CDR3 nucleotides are TGTGCCAGCAGTTTGACGGAACCCTACGAGCAGTACTTC. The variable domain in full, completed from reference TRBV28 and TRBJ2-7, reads DVKVTQSSRYLVKRTGEKVFLECVQDMDHENMFWYRQDPGLGLRLIYFSYDVKMKEKGDIPEGYSVSREKKERFSLILESASTNQTSMYLCASSLTEPYEQYFGPGTRLTVT.

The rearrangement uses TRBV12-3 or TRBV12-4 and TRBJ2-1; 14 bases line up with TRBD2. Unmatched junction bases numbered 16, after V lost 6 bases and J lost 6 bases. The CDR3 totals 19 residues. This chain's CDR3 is CASSSPGLAGVSVGNEQFF. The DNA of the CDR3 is TGTGCCAGCAGCTCCCCGGGACTAGCGGGAGTCTCGGTGGGCAATGAGCAGTTCTTC.